The entry below describes one TCR beta chain. As yet, its antigen is unknown. As to time point: cycle 4 day 1 (C4D1), after around six weeks of nivolumab. Each patient relapsed following autologous stem cell transplantation, and prior brentuximab vedotin exposure differed. Generated by immunoSEQ multiplex PCR, the TCRdb table keeps only in-frame clones and is missing some. The sample lists over 85,000 clones; about nine tenths were seen once. The data were obtained in a study of PD-1 blockade in classical Hodgkin lymphoma. Study context: The patients were dosed with nivolumab 3 mg/kg, infused intravenously every 2 weeks.

Overall study findings and caveats: Diminished baseline TCR diversity has been reported in newly diagnosed patients relative to healthy donors.

The CDR3 extends over 14 amino acids. Germline V gene data show CDR1 as SGHNT and CDR2 as YYREEE (reference sequence). V lost 4 bases, J lost 0 bases, and 3 bases stayed unmatched. Source: peripheral blood mononuclear cells (PBMCs), taken before the fourth cycle of nivolumab. The V call is TRBV5-4, the J call TRBJ2-5; 7 bases are shared with TRBD1. The sequence came from a human donor with classical Hodgkin lymphoma. CDR3 bases: TGTGCCAGCAGCCAACAGGGGTACCAAGAGACCCAGTACTTC. It encodes CASSQQGYQETQYF.